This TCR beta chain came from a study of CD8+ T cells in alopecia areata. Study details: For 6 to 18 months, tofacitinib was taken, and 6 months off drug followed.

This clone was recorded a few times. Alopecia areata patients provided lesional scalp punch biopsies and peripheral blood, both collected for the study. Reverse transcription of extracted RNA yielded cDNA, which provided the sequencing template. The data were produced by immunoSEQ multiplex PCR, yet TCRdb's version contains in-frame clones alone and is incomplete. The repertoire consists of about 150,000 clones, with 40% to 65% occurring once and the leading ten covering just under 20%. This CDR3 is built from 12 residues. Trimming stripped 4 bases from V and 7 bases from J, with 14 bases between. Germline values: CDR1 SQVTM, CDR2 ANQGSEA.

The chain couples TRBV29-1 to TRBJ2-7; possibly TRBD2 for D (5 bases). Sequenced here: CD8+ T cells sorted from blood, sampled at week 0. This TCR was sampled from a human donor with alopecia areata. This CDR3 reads CSVVAGSGEQYF. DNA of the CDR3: TGCAGCGTTGTGGCAGGCTCGGGGGAGCAGTACTTC.